The clone carrying this T cell receptor beta chain has a count of ten or more. The sample comes from a study of T cells in Graves' hyperthyroidism and ophthalmopathy. The CDR3 runs 13 residues. V was cut by 2 bases and J by 9 bases, with 11 bases left in between. Per germline, CDR1 SNHLY and CDR2 FYNNEI. TCR beta CDR3 sequences were amplified from RNA transcripts. The HTBI primer set was used in a first-round RT-PCR of the TCR CDR3. TCRdb re-called the multiplex PCR reads through MiXCR, storing one row per CDR3 protein. The sample lists 550,000 to 600,000 distinct CDR3 sequences; 16% were seen once. The gene calls are TRBV2 and TRBJ2-1; perhaps TRBD2 as D (5 bases). The source material was blood. This sequence originates from a woman aged 18 to 35 with Graves' hyperthyroidism. The CDR3 DNA sequence: TGTGCCAGCAGTGAACGGCGCGGGTTTGAGCAGTTCTTC. This translates into CASSERRGFEQFF.